This TCR beta chain was sequenced during a study of T cell repertoires in cytomegalovirus infection. Study summary: As its CMV epitopes, the study selected recently identified HLA-C-restricted and well-studied HLA-B-restricted targets. In public TCR beta signatures, there were indications of both CMV infection and matching HLA type.

Trimming removed 11 bases from V and 3 bases from J; junction bases left unmatched: 10. Germline values: CDR1 MNHEY, CDR2 SVGEGT. This CDR3 has 13 amino acids. TCRdb passed the reads through MiXCR, listing each CDR3 protein once. The table has over 250,000 distinct CDR3 sequences, approximately 22% seen once. Findings and caveats of the study: Public TCR beta family frequency separated CMV-and-HLA carriers, including in an independent cohort. HLA-C-restricted, CMV-specific TCR beta clonotypes were dominant ex vivo.

To note about this clonotype: Its antigen is as yet unknown.

The chain is built from TRBV6-2 or TRBV6-3 and TRBJ2-7; 7 bases align to TRBD1. The TCR originated in a human donor in good health (CMV status not recorded). Some clones in this sample may be carry-over from other donors' samples. This specimen consisted of cultured PBMCs, obtained from culture after CMV antigen stimulation. This CDR3 is CAGSTGFNYEQYF. In DNA form, the CDR3 reads TGTGCCGGGTCGACAGGGTTTAACTACGAGCAGTACTTC.